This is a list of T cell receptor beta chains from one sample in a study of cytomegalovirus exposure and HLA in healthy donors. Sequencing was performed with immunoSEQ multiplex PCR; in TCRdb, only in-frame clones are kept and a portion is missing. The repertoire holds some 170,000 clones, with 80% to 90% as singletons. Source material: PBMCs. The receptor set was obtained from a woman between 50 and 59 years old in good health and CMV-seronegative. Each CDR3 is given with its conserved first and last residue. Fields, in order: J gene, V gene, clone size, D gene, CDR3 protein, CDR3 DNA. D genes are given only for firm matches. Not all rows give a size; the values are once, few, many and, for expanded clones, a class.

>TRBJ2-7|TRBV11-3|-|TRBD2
CASSLGTTGEQYF
TGTGCCAGCAGCCTAGGGACTACGGGGGAGCAGTACTTC
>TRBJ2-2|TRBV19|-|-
CASSIEGNTGELFF
TGTGCCAGTAGTATTGAGGGGAACACCGGGGAGCTGTTTTTT
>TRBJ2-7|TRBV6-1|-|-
CASSVERSYEQYF
TGTGCCAGCAGTGTAGAGCGTTCCTACGAGCAGTACTTC
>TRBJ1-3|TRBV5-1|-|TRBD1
CASSPGTAGNTIYF
TGCGCCAGCAGCCCCGGGACAGCTGGAAACACCATATATTTT
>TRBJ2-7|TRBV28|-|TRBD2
CASSRRLAGVSVRTYEQYF
TGTGCCAGCAGTAGACGACTAGCGGGAGTTTCTGTGCGTACTTACGAGCAGTACTTC
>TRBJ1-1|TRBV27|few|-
CASSLSGGVQHYTEAFF
TGTGCCAGCAGTTTATCGGGGGGGGTCCAACACTACACTGAAGCTTTCTTT
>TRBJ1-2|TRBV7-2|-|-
CASSLPVNYGYTF
TGTGCCAGCAGCCTGCCGGTAAACTATGGCTACACCTTC
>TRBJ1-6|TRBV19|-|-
CASSTHTAVGSPLHF
TGTGCCAGTAGTACTCACACAGCTGTTGGATCACCCCTCCACTTT
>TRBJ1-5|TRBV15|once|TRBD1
CATSREDRAWQPQHF
TGTGCCACCAGCAGAGAGGACAGGGCGTGGCAGCCCCAGCATTTT
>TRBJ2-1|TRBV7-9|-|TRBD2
CASSPGLAGDLNEQFF
TGTGCCAGCAGCCCGGGACTAGCGGGAGATCTCAATGAGCAGTTCTTC
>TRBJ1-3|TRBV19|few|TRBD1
CASTTQGSGGNTIYF
TGTGCCAGTACCACACAGGGGTCAGGTGGAAACACCATATATTTT
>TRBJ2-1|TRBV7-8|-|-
CASSLENEQFF
TGTGCCAGCAGCTTGGAGAATGAGCAGTTCTTC
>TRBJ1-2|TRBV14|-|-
CASSQRNYGYTF
TGTGCCAGCAGCCAGCGGAACTATGGCTACACCTTC
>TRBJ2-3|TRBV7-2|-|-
CASSLASGPDTQYF
TGTGCCAGCAGCTTAGCTAGCGGCCCAGATACGCAGTATTTT
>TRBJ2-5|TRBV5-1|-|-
CASSPQISQETQYF
TGCGCCAGCAGCCCCCAAATTTCCCAAGAGACCCAGTACTTC
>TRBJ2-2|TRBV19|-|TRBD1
CASSLRTGAGAGELFF
TGTGCCAGTAGTCTCCGGACAGGGGCGGGAGCCGGGGAGCTGTTTTTT